The entry below gives a single TCR beta chain sequence along with its context. Its antigen is undetermined. These data are taken from a study of PD-1 blockade in classical Hodgkin lymphoma. The study's findings and limits: Prior to therapy, complete responders displayed diversity much like that of newly diagnosed patients. CD8+ TCR diversity did not rise significantly by C4D1, unlike CD4+.

Noted time point: cycle 4 day 1 (C4D1), after less than 7 weeks of nivolumab. No patient escaped relapse after autologous stem cell transplantation, and brentuximab vedotin exposure varied. Thawed PBMCs were subjected to magnetic negative selection, which yielded isolated CD8+ T cells. Sequencing was performed with immunoSEQ multiplex PCR; in TCRdb, only in-frame clones are kept and a portion is missing. The sample holds about 20,000 clones, more than 75% seen once. CDR1 is KGHSH, CDR2 LQKENI, per germline. The V gene lost 2 bases and the J gene lost 4 bases, with 25 bases spanning the gap. The CDR3 consists of 19 residues.

Sequenced material: CD8+ T cells from blood, taken before the fourth cycle of nivolumab. The rearrangement links TRBV18 to TRBJ2-3; D unresolved. The receptor's source is a human donor with classical Hodgkin lymphoma. Here the CDR3 reads CASSPDFGLDGRSADTQYF. The CDR3 DNA sequence: TGTGCCAGCTCACCAGACTTCGGTTTAGACGGCAGGTCAGCAGATACGCAGTATTTT.